At least ten counts were recorded for the clone carrying this TCR beta chain. Its specificity is not known. The data were taken from a study of regulatory T cells in long-lasting Graves disease. The time point is: newly diagnosed GD, antithyroid drugs for less than 3 months. Isolated PBMC RNA provided the starting material for the TCR library. Study findings and constraints: Limited samples may have lowered accuracy.

Construction of TCR beta libraries relied on iRepertoire HTBI primers and on Arm-PCR targeting CDR3 regions. Under the authors' procedure: Spanning all samples, the identified segments comprised some 62 TRBV and over 13 TRBJ. One entry per CDR3 protein, called by TCRdb with MiXCR from the multiplex PCR reads. For this entry, the V and J calls and clone size follow TCRdb and not the study's own pipeline. This sample has around 500,000 distinct CDR3 sequences, with roughly 13% found just once. The CDR3 has 13 amino acids. The germline gives CDR1 ENHRY, CDR2 SYGVKD. Trimming removed 4 bases from V and 7 bases from J, with 13 bases in between. This sample also belongs to another study, concerning T cells in Graves' hyperthyroidism and ophthalmopathy.

This specimen was peripheral blood mononuclear cells (PBMCs), taken at new diagnosis, from a patient treated with antithyroid drugs. The V call is TRBV10-3, the J call TRBJ2-5; D call uncertain. The clonotype comes from a man under 40 with Graves disease. The DNA of the CDR3 is TGTGCCATCAGTGCTAGGGTTTTGAGGACCCAGTACTTC. Residues: CAISARVLRTQYF.